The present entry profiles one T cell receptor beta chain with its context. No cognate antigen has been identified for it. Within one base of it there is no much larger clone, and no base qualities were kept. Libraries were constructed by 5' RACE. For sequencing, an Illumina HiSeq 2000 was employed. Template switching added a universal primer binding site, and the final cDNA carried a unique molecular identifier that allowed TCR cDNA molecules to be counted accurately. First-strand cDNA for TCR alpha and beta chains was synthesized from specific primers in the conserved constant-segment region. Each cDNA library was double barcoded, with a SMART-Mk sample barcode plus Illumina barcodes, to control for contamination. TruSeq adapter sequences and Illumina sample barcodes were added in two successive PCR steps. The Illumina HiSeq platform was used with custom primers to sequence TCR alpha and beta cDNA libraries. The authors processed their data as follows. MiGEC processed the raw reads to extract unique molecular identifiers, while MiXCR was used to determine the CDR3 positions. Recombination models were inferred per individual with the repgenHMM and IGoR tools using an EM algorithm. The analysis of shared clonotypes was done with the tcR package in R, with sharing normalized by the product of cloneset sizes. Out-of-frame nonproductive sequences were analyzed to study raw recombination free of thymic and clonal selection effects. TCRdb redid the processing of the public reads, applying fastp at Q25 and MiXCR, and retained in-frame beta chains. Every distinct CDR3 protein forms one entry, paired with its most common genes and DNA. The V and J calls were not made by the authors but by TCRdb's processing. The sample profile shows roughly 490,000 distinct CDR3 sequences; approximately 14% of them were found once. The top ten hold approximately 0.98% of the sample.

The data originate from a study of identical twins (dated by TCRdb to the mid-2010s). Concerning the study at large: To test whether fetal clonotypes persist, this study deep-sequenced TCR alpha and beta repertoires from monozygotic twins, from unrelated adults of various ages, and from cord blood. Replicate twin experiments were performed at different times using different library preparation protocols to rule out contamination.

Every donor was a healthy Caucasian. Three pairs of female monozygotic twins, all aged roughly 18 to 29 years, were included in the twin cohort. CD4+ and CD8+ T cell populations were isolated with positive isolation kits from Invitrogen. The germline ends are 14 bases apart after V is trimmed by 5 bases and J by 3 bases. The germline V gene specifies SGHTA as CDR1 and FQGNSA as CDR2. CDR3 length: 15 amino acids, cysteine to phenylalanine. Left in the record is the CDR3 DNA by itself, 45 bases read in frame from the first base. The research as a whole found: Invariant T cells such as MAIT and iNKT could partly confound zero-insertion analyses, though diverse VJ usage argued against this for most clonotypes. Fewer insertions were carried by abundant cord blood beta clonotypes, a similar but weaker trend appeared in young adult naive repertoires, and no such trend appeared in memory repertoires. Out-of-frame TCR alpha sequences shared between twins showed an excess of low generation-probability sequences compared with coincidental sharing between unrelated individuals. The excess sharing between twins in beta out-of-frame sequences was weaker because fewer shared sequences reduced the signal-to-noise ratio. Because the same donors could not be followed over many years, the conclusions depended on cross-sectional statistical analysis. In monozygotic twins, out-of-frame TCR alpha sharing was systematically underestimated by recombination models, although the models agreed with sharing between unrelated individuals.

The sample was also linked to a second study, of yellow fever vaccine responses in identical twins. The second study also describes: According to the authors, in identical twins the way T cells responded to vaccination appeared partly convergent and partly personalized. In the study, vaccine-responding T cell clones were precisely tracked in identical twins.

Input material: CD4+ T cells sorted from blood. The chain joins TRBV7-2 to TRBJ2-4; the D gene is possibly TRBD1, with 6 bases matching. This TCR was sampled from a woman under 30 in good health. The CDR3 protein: CASSPQGGIKNIQYF. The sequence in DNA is TGTGCCAGCAGCCCACAAGGGGGTATCAAAAACATTCAGTACTTC. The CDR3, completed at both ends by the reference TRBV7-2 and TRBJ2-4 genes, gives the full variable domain GAGVSQSPSNKVTEKGKDVELRCDPISGHTALYWYRQSLGQGLEFLIYFQGNSAPDKSGLPSDRFSAERTGGSVSTLTIQRTQQEDSAVYLCASSPQGGIKNIQYFGAGTRLSVL.